Listed here are 9 T cell receptor beta chains from one sample, sequenced in a study of Ad26.COV2.S vaccination and SARS-CoV-2 variants. Assay: immunoSEQ multiplex PCR; the TCRdb copy retains only in-frame clones and omits some. This sample yields about half a million clones, of which approximately 90% are seen a single time; 1.7% belongs to the top ten. The treatment here: around 19 received Ad26.COV2.S at low or high dose, single or two shots; roughly five received placebo; per-sample allocation not given. Samples analyzed were those drawn on day 63 after the first vaccine or placebo injection. Sequencing was performed on peripheral blood, taken in a trial of Ad26.COV2.S vaccine versus placebo. These receptors were taken from a person between 18 and 65 years old who received the Ad26.COV2.S COVID-19 vaccine or a placebo.

V and J are TRBV6-5 and TRBJ1-2; 7 bases align to TRBD1. Germline values: CDR1 MNHEY, CDR2 SVGAGI. V shed 6 bases, J shed 0 bases, and the junction held 7 bases outside the gene matches. The CDR3 is 15 residues long. The CDR3 coding sequence is TGTGCCAGCAGACAGGGGACAGCCACTAACTATGGCTACACCTTC. Its translation: CASRQGTATNYGYTF.

The J gene is TRBJ1-3, the V gene TRBV9, with 8 bases lining up with TRBD1. The CDR3 sequence is 14 residues long. Germline CDR1 reads SGDLS; CDR2 reads YYNGEE. The ends lost 3 bases at V and 8 bases at J; junction bases unmatched: 7. Here the CDR3 reads CASSEGQAADTIYF. The DNA of the CDR3 is TGTGCCAGCAGCGAGGGACAGGCCGCTGACACCATATATTTT.

V is TRBV3-1 (or the pseudogene TRBV3-2) and J is TRBJ2-4, with D perhaps TRBD1 or TRBD2 (5 bases each). The V end lost 4 bases, the J end lost 3 bases, and 13 bases lay between the germline ends. Germline V lookup: CDR1 LGHDT, CDR2 YNNKEL (reference sequence). CDR3 length: 15 amino acids. The CDR3 sequence is CASSRSGAVKNIQYF. CDR3 coding DNA: TGTGCCAGCAGCCGTTCCGGGGCGGTCAAAAACATTCAGTACTTC.

The rearrangement links TRBV5-1 to TRBJ2-5; 8 bases map to TRBD1. CDR1 and CDR2 from the germline V gene are SGHRS and YFSETQ. The CDR3 is 15 residues long. The V segment lost 0 bases and the J segment 5 bases; nucleotides outside the gene matches: 6. CDR3 amino acids: CASSLVPGGRETQYF. CDR3 coding DNA: TGCGCCAGCAGCTTGGTGCCAGGGGGCAGGGAGACCCAGTACTTC.

The table lists this clone with many counts. One end of the junction fails to match germline, which may point to a read error. V and J are TRBV7-3 and TRBJ2-2; D is ambiguous. CDR1 and CDR2 (germline): SGHTA, FQGTGA. The CDR3 covers 14 residues. This chain's CDR3 is CASSQVPNAGELFF. The CDR3 DNA reads TGTGCCAGCAGCCAGGTACCGAACGCCGGGGAGCTGTTTTTT.

The chain has TRBV30 and TRBJ1-2, with TRBD1 matching 8 bases. The germline gives CDR1 GTSNPN, CDR2 SVGIG (reference sequence). V trimming: 5 bases; J trimming: 8 bases; junction bases outside the gene matches: 10. The CDR3 loop spans 13 amino acids. CDR3 nucleotides: TGTGCCTGGGCCGGACAGGGCACTAGGGGCTACACCTTC. It translates to CAWAGQGTRGYTF. Filled out from reference TRBV30 and TRBJ1-2, the complete variable domain reads SQTIHQWPATLVQPVGSPLSLECTVEGTSNPNLYWYRQAAGRGLQLLFYSVGIGQISSEVPQNLSASRPQDRQFILSSKKLLLSDSGFYLCAWAGQGTRGYTFGSGTRLTVV.

This clone was seen more than once but under ten times. The CDR3 is CASSFGATALSYEQYF. As DNA, the CDR3 is TGTGCCAGCAGCTTCGGGGCGACAGCGCTCTCCTACGAGCAGTACTTC. The V gene is TRBV7-6, the J gene TRBJ2-7; D is tentatively TRBD1 or TRBD2 (5 bases each). The CDR3 extends over 16 amino acids. Germline V gene sequence: CDR1 SGHVS, CDR2 FNYEAQ. V was pared by 3 bases and J by 0 bases, with 15 bases between.

The chain is built from TRBV24-1 and TRBJ2-3; D is perhaps TRBD1 (6 bases). CDR1 and CDR2 (germline): KGHDR, SFDVKD. The CDR3 length is 13 residues. Trimming left V 9 bases short and J 7 bases short, with 16 bases between. The CDR3 DNA follows: TGTGCCACCCAGGGGTCCGGTGTGAATACGCAGTATTTT. This codes for CATQGSGVNTQYF.

This clone has a single count. The genes are TRBV7-9 and TRBJ1-5; 10 bases are a match to TRBD1. CDR3 length equals 16 residues. Germline V gene lookup returns CDR1 SEHNR and CDR2 FQNEAQ (reference sequence). The V and J ends lost 5 bases and 7 bases, in that order; junction bases with no gene match: 11. CDR3 residues: CASSRDRDRGDQPQHF. The CDR3 DNA reads TGTGCCAGCAGCCGGGACCGGGACAGGGGCGACCAGCCCCAGCATTTT.